This TCR beta chain stems from a study of blood T cell repertoires in COVID-19. On the study more broadly: Italy, Spain and the United States were the sources of the convalescent and acute COVID-19 samples.

Profiled with immunoSEQ multiplex PCR; TCRdb holds only in-frame clones, not every one. Altogether approximately 300,000 clones are present, nearly 90% being singletons, with the ten largest covering under 1.1%. The CDR3 runs to 13 residues. V lost 6 bases to trimming and J lost 4 bases, with 12 bases between them. From germline, CDR1 is LGHNT and CDR2 FRNRAP. The source material was peripheral blood. The rearrangement joins TRBV12-5 to TRBJ1-2; D is possibly TRBD1 (5 bases). This TCR was recovered from a woman aged 35 to 49 with COVID-19, enrolled during active disease. Here the CDR3 DNA reads TGTGCTAGTGGAGACCTGGACACCTATGGCTACACCTTC. This gives the protein CASGDLDTYGYTF.